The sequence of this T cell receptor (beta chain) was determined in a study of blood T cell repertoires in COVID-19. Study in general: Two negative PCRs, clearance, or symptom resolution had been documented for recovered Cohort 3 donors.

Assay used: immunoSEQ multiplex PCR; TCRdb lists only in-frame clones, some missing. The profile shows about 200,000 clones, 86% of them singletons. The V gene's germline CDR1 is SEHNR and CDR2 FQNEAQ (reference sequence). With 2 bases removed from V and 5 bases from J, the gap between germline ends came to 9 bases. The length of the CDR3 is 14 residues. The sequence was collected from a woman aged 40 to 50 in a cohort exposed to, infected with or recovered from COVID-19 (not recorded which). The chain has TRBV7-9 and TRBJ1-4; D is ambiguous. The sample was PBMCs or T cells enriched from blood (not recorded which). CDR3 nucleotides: TGTGCCAGCAGCTTAACGACGGAGAATGAAAAACTGTTTTTT. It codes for CASSLTTENEKLFF.